Listed below are T cell receptor beta chains from one sample, sequenced in a study of blood T cell repertoires in COVID-19. Sequenced by immunoSEQ multiplex PCR; TCRdb stores in-frame clones only, minus some. The sample has 250,000 to 350,000 clones, about 88% seen once; the top ten hold more than 1.2%. The material sequenced was peripheral blood. All receptors derive from a human donor with COVID-19, enrolled during active disease. The donor label of this sample is uncertain. The CDR3 runs from the conserved cysteine through the conserved F or W. A D gene is named only where the DNA matches it firmly. Clone sizes are given selectively: once, few, many, or a class where the clone is expanded.

cdr3_length	d_call	clone_size	v_call	cdr3_aa
15	TRBD1	-	TRBV5-1	CASSSRTGGDYEQYF
13	-	-	TRBV19	CATLPPGNTEAFF
14	-	-	TRBV27	CASAFSSGTDTQYF
15	TRBD2	few	TRBV7-2	CASSQLAGGPYEQYF
14	TRBD1	-	TRBV6-1	CASSEGGTGNAAFF
14	-	-	TRBV6-1	CASSESRAVGELFF
14	-	-	TRBV11-3	CASSPGASTDTQYF
13	-	-	TRBV12-3/TRBV12-4	CASSLGQNYGYTF
14	TRBD1	-	TRBV30	CAWQIGTGVLEAFF
18	TRBD2	-	TRBV19	CASSRLRGLAGESGELFF
14	TRBD1	-	TRBV11-3	CASSLGTVTDTQYF
12	-	-	TRBV29-1	CSVRSPENEAFF
13	-	many	TRBV19	CASSMGGYTEAFF
16	TRBD2	-	TRBV18	CASSPPTGLAGYEQYF
15	-	once	TRBV19	CASIRDNTMNTEAFF
17	-	-	TRBV28	CASSSPGLVGSNQPQHF
14	-	-	TRBV2	CASSLLGENTEAFF
16	TRBD2	-	TRBV3-1/TRBV3-2	CASSQDAAGVRDTQYF
14	TRBD1	-	TRBV6-5	CASSSGQGTGELFF
18	TRBD1	-	TRBV19	CASTPGRTGTGIITEAFF
16	-	few	TRBV6-5	CASSYYDSVSGNTIYF
16	-	-	TRBV6-1	CASSEARRSSGNTIYF
16	TRBD2	-	TRBV2	CASSAGKPAGVHEQYF
12	-	-	TRBV5-8	CASSLTTYEQYF
15	TRBD2	few	TRBV5-1	CASSLGATSVDEQYF
13	-	-	TRBV5-1	CASSNPPVLVAFF
14	-	-	TRBV5-4	CASSPGDGTDTQYF
15	-	-	TRBV7-8	CASSLYSNPPDTQYF
18	TRBD1	-	TRBV3-1/TRBV3-2	CASSPQVRLQGRNTEAFF